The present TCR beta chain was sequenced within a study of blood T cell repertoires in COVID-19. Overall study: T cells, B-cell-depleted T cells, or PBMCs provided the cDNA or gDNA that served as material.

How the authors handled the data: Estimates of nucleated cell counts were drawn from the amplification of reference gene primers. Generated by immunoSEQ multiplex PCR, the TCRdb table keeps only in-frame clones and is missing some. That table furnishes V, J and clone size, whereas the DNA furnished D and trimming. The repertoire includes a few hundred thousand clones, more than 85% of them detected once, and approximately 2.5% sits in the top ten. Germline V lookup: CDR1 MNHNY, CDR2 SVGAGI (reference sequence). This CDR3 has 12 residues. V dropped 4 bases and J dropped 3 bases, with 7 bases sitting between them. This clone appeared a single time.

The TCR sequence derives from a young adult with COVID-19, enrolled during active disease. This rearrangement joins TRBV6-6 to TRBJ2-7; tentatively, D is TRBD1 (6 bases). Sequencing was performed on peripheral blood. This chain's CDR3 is CASSSQGYEQYF. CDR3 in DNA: TGTGCCAGCAGTTCACAGGGCTACGAGCAGTACTTC.